A selection of T cell receptor beta chains follows, all from one sample in a study of T cell responses to AZD1222 COVID-19 vaccine. TCRdb's copy holds only in-frame clones and misses some; the assay was immunoSEQ multiplex PCR. The sample includes about 140,000 clones, around nine tenths of them seen just once. The specimen was peripheral blood, collected on day 0 of AZD1222 vaccination. The receptors shown here come from an adult in good health. The CDR3 runs from the conserved cysteine through the conserved F or W. A D gene is named only where the DNA matches it firmly.

TRBV5-6	NA	TRBJ1-4	CASTQVGEKLFF	TGTGCCAGCACCCAGGTGGGGGAAAAACTGTTTTTT
TRBV15	TRBD1	TRBJ2-2	CATSRDQGVAGELFF	TGTGCCACCAGCAGAGATCAGGGGGTGGCCGGGGAGCTGTTTTTT
TRBV28	TRBD1	TRBJ1-1	CASSLVGQMNTEAFF	TGTGCCAGCAGTTTAGTGGGACAGATGAACACTGAAGCTTTCTTT
TRBV29-1	NA	TRBJ1-5	CSVVGGDNQPQHF	TGCAGCGTTGTCGGGGGGGACAATCAGCCCCAGCATTTT
TRBV7-5	NA	TRBJ2-3	CARSQGKRGWPDTQYF	TGTGCCAGAAGCCAAGGGAAGCGGGGGTGGCCAGATACGCAGTATTTT
TRBV6-1	NA	TRBJ1-1	CASSSGFRTEAFF	TGTGCCAGCAGTTCGGGATTTCGCACTGAAGCTTTCTTT
TRBV2	TRBD1	TRBJ1-4	CASSVDRGRVEKLFF	TGTGCCAGCAGTGTGGACAGGGGCCGGGTTGAAAAACTGTTTTTT
TRBV4-1	NA	TRBJ2-7	CASSQQVQYEQYF	TGCGCCAGCAGCCAACAGGTACAATACGAGCAGTACTTC
TRBV7-2	TRBD1	TRBJ1-1	CASSERQGMNTEAFF	TGTGCCAGCAGTGAGAGACAGGGGATGAACACTGAAGCTTTCTTT
TRBV29-1	NA	TRBJ1-2	CSVGGGSYGYTF	TGCAGCGTCGGTGGGGGGAGCTATGGCTACACCTTC
TRBV5-1	TRBD2	TRBJ2-1	CASQLAGVYNEQFF	TGCGCCAGCCAGCTAGCGGGGGTATACAATGAGCAGTTCTTC